The 31 T cell receptor beta chains presented below share a single source sample, sequenced in a study of blood T cells in healthy people across ages. A second PCR of 7 to 11 cycles used a sample-barcoded 5' primer and a J-beta primer mix. TCRdb analysed the 5' RACE reads with MiXCR anew, one entry per CDR3 protein. This table has around 1,000,000 distinct CDR3 sequences, 20% to 25% appearing once. This sample also appeared in a second study, on T cells of mothers and their children.

The sequenced sample was blood. All receptors come from a girl aged 2-15 years in good health.

The CDR3 DNA reads TGTGCCAGCAGCCACGGGACAGAACACTACGAGCAGTACTTC. Encoded protein: CASSHGTEHYEQYF. This rearrangement joins TRBV11-2 to TRBJ2-7, with 7 bases matching TRBD1. The CDR3 consists of 14 residues. CDR1 and CDR2 from the germline V gene are SGHAT and FQNNGV. After removal of 5 bases from V and 3 bases from J, the junction contained 7 bases not matched to a gene. The full variable domain, completed using reference TRBV11-2 and TRBJ2-7, is EAGVAQSPRYKIIEKRQSVAFWCNPISGHATLYWYQQILGQGPKLLIQFQNNGVVDDSQLPKDRFSAERLKGVDSTLKIQPAKLEDSAVYLCASSHGTEHYEQYFGPGTRLTVT.

This clonotype was counted ten times or more. The chain combines TRBV6-1 with TRBJ1-6; perhaps TRBD1 as D (6 bases). V dropped 3 bases and J dropped 8 bases, with 20 bases sitting between them. CDR3 length equals 17 residues. Germline-derived CDR1 and CDR2 are MNHNS and SASEGT. The CDR3: CASSEEGQGFAYSPLHF. The CDR3 DNA sequence: TGTGCCAGCAGTGAGGAGGGACAAGGATTTGCCTATTCACCCCTCCACTTT.

The CDR3 region is CSAKSRRTYEQYF. The CDR3 DNA follows: TGCAGTGCTAAGAGTAGGCGGACCTACGAGCAGTACTTC. The V gene is TRBV20-1, the J gene TRBJ2-7; no firm D call. Germline V lookup: CDR1 DFQATT, CDR2 SNEGSKA (reference sequence). Trimming removed 4 bases from V and 2 bases from J, with 12 bases in between. This CDR3 has 13 amino acids.

This chain connects TRBV29-1 to TRBJ1-1; no definite D call. Germline CDR1 and CDR2: SQVTM and ANQGSEA. The CDR3 length is 11 residues. Trimming stripped 4 bases from V and 5 bases from J, with 8 bases between. CDR3: CSVGPPTEAFF. CDR3 DNA sequence: TGCAGCGTTGGTCCACCGACTGAAGCTTTCTTT.

This chain uses TRBV29-1 with TRBJ1-2; D is ambiguous. V gave up 2 bases and J gave up 6 bases, with 10 bases separating them. This CDR3 has 12 amino acids. Germline V gene lookup returns CDR1 SQVTM and CDR2 ANQGSEA. Here the CDR3 reads CSVEFREDGYTF. The CDR3 coding sequence is TGCAGCGTTGAATTTCGAGAGGATGGCTACACCTTC.

This clonotype was detected only a few times. The J gene is TRBJ1-1, the V gene TRBV7-9; 7 positions agree with TRBD1. The germline V gene encodes CDR1 SEHNR and CDR2 FQNEAQ (reference sequence). The CDR3 loop spans 14 amino acids. The trim removed 5 bases at V and 4 bases at J, leaving 7 bases unmatched. CDR3 bases: TGTGCCAGCAGCCAGCGGGACAGTCTCACTGAAGCTTTCTTT. This encodes CASSQRDSLTEAFF.

Written as DNA, the CDR3 is TGCAGTGCTAGCTCGACGGAAAGCTCCTACAATGAGCAGTTCTTC. It encodes CSASSTESSYNEQFF. V usage is TRBV20-1 and J usage is TRBJ2-1; D uncertain. The V gene lost 3 bases and the J gene lost 0 bases, with 12 bases spanning the gap. CDR1 DFQATT and CDR2 SNEGSKA come from the germline V gene (reference sequence). The CDR3 is made up of 15 amino acids.

The table lists this clonotype with a few counts. This chain connects TRBV3-1 to TRBJ2-2, with D maybe TRBD1 (5 bases). V lost 0 bases, J lost 7 bases, and 15 bases lay in between. The CDR3 is made up of 16 amino acids. Germline-derived CDR1 and CDR2 are LGHDT and YNNKEL (reference sequence). The CDR3 sequence is CASSQEEEPGFGELFF. The DNA of the CDR3 is TGTGCCAGCAGCCAAGAAGAGGAGCCAGGGTTCGGGGAGCTGTTTTTT.

The chain has TRBV6-2 or TRBV6-3 and TRBJ1-2; perhaps TRBD1 as D (6 bases). The CDR3 runs 14 residues. From germline, CDR1 is MNHEY and CDR2 SVGEGT. V lost 6 bases and J lost 6, with 17 bases in between. In nucleotides, the CDR3 is TGTGCCAGCAGCTATAGGGGGACTCTACATGGCTACACCTTC. This codes for CASSYRGTLHGYTF.

The V gene is TRBV7-9, the J gene TRBJ2-7; D is possibly TRBD1 (6 bases). This CDR3 region has 16 residues. The ends were cut back, 3 bases at V and 0 bases at J, with 15 bases in the middle. Per germline, CDR1 SEHNR and CDR2 FQNEAQ (reference sequence). CDR3 region: CASSFVSTGLSYEQYF. The CDR3 DNA reads as TGTGCCAGCAGCTTCGTGAGTACAGGGCTCTCCTACGAGCAGTACTTC. Using reference TRBV7-9 and TRBJ2-7 for the parts outside the CDR3, the full variable domain is DTGVSQNPRHKITKRGQNVTFRCDPISEHNRLYWYRQTLGQGPEFLTYFQNEAQLEKSRLLSDRFSAERPKGSFSTLEIQRTEQGDSAMYLCASSFVSTGLSYEQYFGPGTRLTVT.

This clonotype was picked up a small number of times. J is TRBJ1-2 and V is TRBV6-1; D not certain. Germline V gene data show CDR1 as MNHNS and CDR2 as SASEGT. V lost 6 bases, J lost 2 bases, and 13 bases lay in between. This CDR3 spans 14 amino acids. CDR3 loop: CASRENLSNYGYTF. The CDR3 DNA follows: TGTGCCAGCAGGGAGAACTTATCCAACTATGGCTACACCTTC.

The gene calls are TRBV7-9 and TRBJ2-7, with TRBD2 matching over 8 bases. The CDR3 runs 15 residues. The V gene end was trimmed by 4 bases and the J gene end by 3 bases; junction bases not matched to a gene: 8. CDR1 SEHNR and CDR2 FQNEAQ come from the germline V gene (reference sequence). Here the CDR3 reads CASSSALAAFYEQYF. As DNA, the CDR3 is TGTGCCAGCAGCTCGGCACTAGCGGCGTTCTACGAGCAGTACTTC. The full variable domain, rest sourced from reference TRBV7-9 and TRBJ2-7, is DTGVSQNPRHKITKRGQNVTFRCDPISEHNRLYWYRQTLGQGPEFLTYFQNEAQLEKSRLLSDRFSAERPKGSFSTLEIQRTEQGDSAMYLCASSSALAAFYEQYFGPGTRLTVT.

The rearrangement uses TRBV6-5 and TRBJ2-4; a possible D gene is TRBD2 (5 bases). The CDR3 is made up of 16 amino acids. Per germline, CDR1 MNHEY and CDR2 SVGAGI. Trimming pared 5 bases from V and 0 bases from J, leaving 14 bases between. The CDR3 here is CASSLHRGLAKNIQYF. The CDR3 nucleotides read TGTGCCAGCAGTCTACACCGCGGACTAGCCAAAAACATTCAGTACTTC.

This clonotype was detected a few times. The J gene is TRBJ1-5, the V gene TRBV2; D ambiguous. The V gene's germline CDR1 is SNHLY and CDR2 FYNNEI. There are 14 residues in the CDR3. Trimming removed 5 bases at V and 0 bases at J, with 8 bases between. CDR3 DNA sequence: TGTGCCAGCAGTTGGACGATTAGCAATCAGCCCCAGCATTTT. Encoded protein: CASSWTISNQPQHF.

This clonotype has just a few counts. In DNA, the CDR3 is TGTGCCAGCAGTCCCCTCCCTAGCAGAAACATTCAGTACTTC. Translating gives CASSPLPSRNIQYF. The chain uses TRBV6-5 and TRBJ2-4; D is possibly TRBD2 (5 bases). Germline values: CDR1 MNHEY, CDR2 SVGAGI. This CDR3 is 14 amino acids long. V gave up 5 bases and J gave up 6 bases, with 14 bases separating them.

The chain links TRBV29-1 to TRBJ2-1; no clear D. The germline V and J ends were trimmed by 6 bases and 10 bases, with 13 bases remaining between them. The CDR3 covers 11 residues. Germline values: CDR1 SQVTM, CDR2 ANQGSEA. In DNA, the CDR3 is TGCAGCGTAGATCAGTCAGGCGAGCAGTTCTTC. Its protein is CSVDQSGEQFF.

A few counts support this clonotype. The CDR3, as DNA: TGTGCCAGCAGCTTACAGAACTCCTACAATGAGCAGTTCTTC. This codes for CASSLQNSYNEQFF. The chain links TRBV7-9 to TRBJ2-1; no firm D call. Germline V gene sequence: CDR1 SEHNR, CDR2 FQNEAQ (reference sequence). This CDR3 is built from 14 residues. V was pared by 2 bases and J by 0 bases, with 5 bases between.

This clonotype was counted a few times. At one end, the junction sequence differs from germline, possibly due to a read error. V gene TRBV6-6 combines with J gene TRBJ1-2; tentative D call: TRBD1 (5 bases). The CDR3 is made up of 11 amino acids. The germline CDR1 and CDR2 sequences are MNHNY and SVGAGI (reference sequence). In nucleotides, the CDR3 is TGTGCCAGCAGTTACTCGAGAGAAGGGGTCTTC. Protein product: CASSYSREGVF.

This clonotype was picked up a small number of times. This chain connects TRBV7-9 to TRBJ2-7; D gene uncertain. This CDR3 comprises 14 residues. Germline V gene data show CDR1 as SEHNR and CDR2 as FQNEAQ (reference sequence). With 2 bases removed from V and 5 bases from J, the gap between germline ends came to 13 bases. CDR3 residues: CASSLRLVSHEQYF. In DNA form, the CDR3 reads TGTGCCAGCAGCTTACGGCTAGTTTCCCACGAGCAGTACTTC.

The chain combines TRBV9 with TRBJ2-5, with unresolved D. The CDR3 is 19 amino acids. Germline CDR1 SGDLS, CDR2 YYNGEE. V was clipped by 0 bases and J by 5 bases, with 26 bases between them. Here the CDR3 DNA reads TGTGCCAGCAGCGTAGGAATAGCAACCCTCCCGGTCGGATCGGAGACCCAGTACTTC. Encoded protein: CASSVGIATLPVGSETQYF.

This chain uses TRBV2 with TRBJ2-1; 8 positions match TRBD2. V trimming: 2 bases; J trimming: 7 bases; junction bases outside the gene matches: 7. The CDR3 is 15 amino acids. Germline assignment: CDR1 SNHLY and CDR2 FYNNEI. The CDR3 spells CASSEYGGAGNEQFF. CDR3 sequence (DNA): TGTGCCAGCAGTGAATACGGGGGGGCTGGTAATGAGCAGTTCTTC.

This clonotype has a count of ten or more. The chain joins TRBV7-9 to TRBJ1-2; no clear D gene. The CDR3 contains 14 residues. Between the trimmed V and J ends, which lost 5 bases and 2 bases, there was a span of 12 bases. Germline values: CDR1 SEHNR, CDR2 FQNEAQ (reference sequence). The CDR3 nucleotides are TGTGCCAGCAGCATCAATCCGGGGAACTATGGCTACACCTTC. It is translated as CASSINPGNYGYTF.

The chain employs TRBV12-3 or TRBV12-4 and TRBJ2-2, with 12 bases fitting TRBD2. The V gene end was trimmed by 4 bases and the J gene end by 4 bases; junction bases not matched to a gene: 10. The CDR3 consists of 18 residues. The CDR3 loop reads CASSSRLAGAVSTGELFF. The CDR3 nucleotides read TGTGCCAGCAGTTCACGACTAGCGGGGGCTGTGAGCACCGGGGAGCTGTTTTTT.

This clonotype was observed a few times. This sequence joins TRBV4-1 and TRBJ2-1; 7 bases line up with TRBD1. This CDR3 comprises 13 residues. The junction had 11 bases not matched to a gene; V was cut back by 10 bases and J by 8 bases. The germline gives CDR1 MGHRA, CDR2 YSYEKL. As DNA, the CDR3 is TGCGCCACGTCGACAGGGTTGTCCGATGAGCAGTTCTTC. Translated, it gives CATSTGLSDEQFF.

This clonotype was recorded a few times. The rearrangement uses TRBV7-9 and TRBJ1-1; D unresolved. V lost 5 bases and J 0 bases, leaving 16 bases between the germline ends. The CDR3 is 16 amino acids. Germline V gives CDR1 SEHNR, CDR2 FQNEAQ (reference sequence). The CDR3 nucleotides are TGTGCCAGCAGCCCACAGAGCCAGAATATGAACACTGAAGCTTTCTTT. It translates to CASSPQSQNMNTEAFF.

This rearrangement joins TRBV6-1 to TRBJ1-1; D gene uncertain. Germline assignment: CDR1 MNHNS and CDR2 SASEGT. The CDR3 runs to 15 residues. V lost 8 bases and J 0 bases, leaving 16 bases between the germline ends. The CDR3 spells CASATQAYMNTEAFF. CDR3 in DNA: TGTGCCAGCGCTACCCAGGCCTATATGAACACTGAAGCTTTCTTT.

The chain combines TRBV28 with TRBJ2-2; 7 bases agree with TRBD2. This CDR3 comprises 17 residues. Germline trimming cut 3 bases from V and 5 bases from J; bases unmatched to any gene: 12. Germline-derived CDR1 and CDR2 are MDHEN and SYDVKM. The CDR3 DNA reads as TGTGCCAGCAGTTTCACCAACGAAGCGGGAATTACCGGGGAGCTGTTTTTT. It yields the protein CASSFTNEAGITGELFF. The variable domain in full, completed from reference TRBV28 and TRBJ2-2, reads DVKVTQSSRYLVKRTGEKVFLECVQDMDHENMFWYRQDPGLGLRLIYFSYDVKMKEKGDIPEGYSVSREKKERFSLILESASTNQTSMYLCASSFTNEAGITGELFFGEGSRLTVL.

The V gene is TRBV4-3, the J gene TRBJ1-3; the D gene is possibly TRBD1 (5 bases). The germline CDR1 and CDR2 sequences are LGHNA and YSLEER. The CDR3 loop spans 15 amino acids. V was cut by 0 bases and J by 8 bases, with 14 bases left in between. CDR3 region: CASSQDARGTDTIYF. The DNA of the CDR3 is TGCGCCAGCAGCCAAGATGCAAGGGGAACGGACACCATATATTTT.

The chain links TRBV4-1 to TRBJ1-5; D is possibly TRBD1 (6 bases). V lost 2 bases and J 4 bases, leaving 12 bases between the germline ends. The CDR3 length is 15 residues. From germline, CDR1 is MGHRA and CDR2 YSYEKL. The CDR3 DNA reads as TGCGCCAGCAGCCAAACCGGGACATATAATCAGCCCCAGCATTTT. It yields the protein CASSQTGTYNQPQHF.

This clonotype was recorded a few times. The rearrangement joins TRBV4-3 to TRBJ2-6; TRBD1 is a possible D gene (5 bases). The CDR3 length is 17 residues. Germline V CDR1 and CDR2: LGHNA, YSLEER. Trimming stripped 0 bases from V and 3 bases from J, with 12 bases between. The CDR3 spells CASSQDIHRFGANVLTF. The DNA for the CDR3 is TGCGCCAGCAGCCAAGATATTCACAGGTTTGGGGCCAACGTCCTGACTTTC.

The chain combines TRBV4-1 with TRBJ1-4, with D perhaps matching TRBD1 (5 bases). Trimming cost V 1 base and J 6 bases, with 12 bases left between them. Per germline, CDR1 MGHRA and CDR2 YSYEKL. The CDR3 length is 15 residues. The CDR3: CASSQGDLRDEKLFF. The CDR3 nucleotides read TGCGCCAGCAGCCAAGGGGACTTAAGGGATGAAAAACTGTTTTTT.